The 22 T cell receptor beta chains listed next were all sequenced from one sample in a study of blood T cells in healthy people across ages. A second roughly 6 to 11 cycle PCR used barcoded and J-beta primers. MiXCR was run by TCRdb on the 5' RACE reads, yielding one entry per CDR3 protein. Of more than 900,000 distinct CDR3 sequences listed, almost 30% were seen once; the top ten hold 10%. Separately, the same data were catalogued under a study of T cells of mothers and their children.

The source material was blood. Receptor source: a woman in her thirties or forties in good health.

This clonotype was picked up many times. The V call is TRBV4-3, the J call TRBJ2-7, with 11 nucleotides matching TRBD2. The CDR3 sequence is 17 residues long. V lost 0 bases, J lost 2 bases, and 6 bases stayed unmatched. Germline CDR1 is LGHNA and CDR2 is YSLEER. The CDR3 bases are TGCGCCAGCAGCCAAGAGCTAGCGGGGGGCTACGCCTACGAGCAGTACTTC. Amino acids: CASSQELAGGYAYEQYF.

This clonotype was counted ten times or more. This chain joins TRBV29-1 and TRBJ1-2; a weak D match, TRBD1 (6 bases). CDR1 SQVTM and CDR2 ANQGSEA come from the germline V gene. The CDR3 is made up of 13 amino acids. The ends were cut back, 4 bases at V and 4 bases at J, with 13 bases in the middle. CDR3: CSVGLGGAYGYTF. The CDR3 DNA reads as TGCAGCGTTGGCCTGGGGGGGGCCTATGGCTACACCTTC.

The chain couples TRBV20-1 to TRBJ2-7; the D gene could be TRBD1 or TRBD2 (5 bases each). This CDR3 is built from 15 residues. From germline, CDR1 is DFQATT and CDR2 SNEGSKA (reference sequence). Trimming removed 0 bases from V and 0 bases from J, with 12 bases in between. The CDR3 region has the DNA TGCAGTGCTAGAGATGCCGGGACGGCCTCCTACGAGCAGTACTTC. Protein: CSARDAGTASYEQYF.

The chain recombines TRBV2 with TRBJ2-1; TRBD2 agrees at 9 bases. Germline V gene lookup returns CDR1 SNHLY and CDR2 FYNNEI. J lost 2 bases, V lost 2 bases, and 7 bases had no gene match. CDR3 size: 17 residues. The CDR3 coding sequence is TGTGCCAGCAGTGAAAGGCTAGCGGGGTACACCTACAATGAGCAGTTCTTC. This encodes CASSERLAGYTYNEQFF.

This clonotype has a count of ten or more. The chain uses TRBV7-3 and TRBJ2-1; no clear D gene. CDR1 is SGHTA and CDR2 is FQGTGA in the germline V gene. Trimming shortened V by 3 bases and J by 3 bases, and 9 bases separated the two germline ends. The CDR3 has 14 amino acids. CDR3 residues: CASSLDGYYNEQFF. Here the CDR3 DNA reads TGTGCCAGCAGCTTGGACGGATACTACAATGAGCAGTTCTTC.

This clonotype was recorded at least ten times. V gene TRBV5-1 combines with J gene TRBJ2-5; the match to TRBD1 covers 7 bases. The DNA end is more similar to TRBJ2-7, so the J call may be wrong. Germline V gives CDR1 SGHRS, CDR2 YFSETQ. The CDR3 is made up of 14 amino acids. CDR3 in amino acids: CASSLDRGIDEQYF. Here the CDR3 DNA reads TGCGCCAGCAGCTTGGACAGGGGTATCGACGAGCAGTACTTC.

In its sample, this clonotype was seen a few times. The chain is built from TRBV28 and TRBJ2-7, with TRBD2 identical over 7 bases. With V trimmed by 2 bases and J by 2 bases, 18 bases remained unmatched. CDR1 and CDR2 (germline): MDHEN, SYDVKM. This CDR3 region has 19 residues. CDR3 residues: CASSLSLMGRVAGTYEQYF. In DNA form, the CDR3 reads TGTGCCAGCAGTTTAAGTCTAATGGGGAGGGTGGCAGGGACCTACGAGCAGTACTTC.

The chain couples TRBV29-1 to TRBJ1-4; perhaps TRBD1 as D (5 bases). The CDR3 has 14 amino acids. Per germline, CDR1 SQVTM and CDR2 ANQGSEA. Trimming took 4 bases from V and 5 from J, leaving 14 bases between them. CDR3 DNA: TGCAGCGTTGGAGGGCACGGGGGAAATGAAAAACTGTTTTTT. As protein: CSVGGHGGNEKLFF.

This clonotype occurred many times. The V call is TRBV10-3, the J call TRBJ1-2, with D possibly matching TRBD1 (5 bases). Germline assignment: CDR1 ENHRY and CDR2 SYGVKD. The CDR3 covers 13 residues. The V gene lost 6 bases and the J gene lost 1 base, with 9 bases spanning the gap. The CDR3 nucleotides read TGTGCCATCAGGCAGGGTGGTAACTATGGCTACACCTTC. It is translated as CAIRQGGNYGYTF.

Details on this clonotype: Possible read error: a much larger clone is one base away. This chain links TRBV5-1 with TRBJ2-4; D may be TRBD1 (5 bases). Germline loops: CDR1 SGHRS, CDR2 YFSETQ. This CDR3 spans 12 amino acids. CDR3 in DNA: TGCGCCAGCAGCAGGGGCGATAACATGCAGTACTTC. Its translation is CASSRGDNMQYF.

This chain links TRBV28 with TRBJ2-5, with D tentatively TRBD1 (6 bases). The assigned J gene may be wrong: the sequence end matches TRBJ2-7 better. Germline assignment: CDR1 MDHEN and CDR2 SYDVKM. This CDR3 is 17 amino acids long. CDR3 amino acids: CASSTTASRGTLFEQYF. As DNA, the CDR3 is TGTGCCAGCAGCACGACAGCCAGCAGGGGCACTCTATTCGAGCAGTACTTC.

The CDR3 sequence is CASSLGGQGDQPQHF. The CDR3 DNA follows: TGCGCCAGCAGCTTGGGGGGACAGGGTGATCAGCCCCAGCATTTT. The V gene is TRBV5-1, the J gene TRBJ1-5; TRBD1 matches at 9 bases. V shed 0 bases, J shed 5 bases, and the junction held 3 bases outside the gene matches. The CDR3 runs to 15 residues. Germline assignment: CDR1 SGHRS and CDR2 YFSETQ.

The DNA of the CDR3 is TGTGCCAGCAGCTTAGAAGGAAGACCATCGGTAGATACGCAGTATTTT. Encoded protein: CASSLEGRPSVDTQYF. The V call is TRBV11-2, the J call TRBJ2-3; D gene uncertain. V was trimmed by 0 bases and J by 5 bases, leaving 15 bases between them. The germline V gene has CDR1 SGHAT and CDR2 FQNNGV. This CDR3 spans 16 amino acids.

This clonotype was picked up many times. The V gene is TRBV12-3 or TRBV12-4, the J gene TRBJ2-5; TRBD1 is a possible D gene (6 bases). The V gene lost 3 bases and the J gene lost 5 bases, with 16 bases spanning the gap. This CDR3 has 15 amino acids. Here the CDR3 DNA reads TGTGCCAGCAGTTTTGGGGGCTCCCCCGCGGAGACCCAGTACTTC. Residues: CASSFGGSPAETQYF.

This clonotype was counted only a few times. The junction departs from the called germline gene at one end, perhaps through a read error. The chain uses TRBV7-2 and TRBJ2-1; 8 bases map to TRBD2. This CDR3 contains 15 residues. CDR1 SGHTA and CDR2 FQGNSA come from the germline V gene. The CDR3 sequence: CASGLNGGAYNEQFF. Here the CDR3 DNA reads TGTGCCAGCGGCTTGAACGGGGGGGCCTACAATGAGCAGTTCTTC. Looking up the rest from reference TRBV7-2 and TRBJ2-1 gives the full variable domain: GAGVSQSPSNKVTEKGKDVELRCDPISGHTALYWYRQSLGQGLEFLIYFQGNSAPDKSGLPSDRFSAERTGGSVSTLTIQRTQQEDSAVYLCASGLNGGAYNEQFFGPGTRLTVL.

In this sample, this clonotype turned up many times. This chain connects TRBV27 to TRBJ2-7, with D perhaps TRBD1 or TRBD2 (5 bases each). This CDR3 contains 13 residues. The germline V gene encodes CDR1 MNHEY and CDR2 SMNVEV (reference sequence). Trimming left V 7 bases short and J 5 bases short, with 15 bases between. As DNA, the CDR3 is TGTGCCAGCACCTCGCCACGGGACCACGAGCAGTACTTC. Translation: CASTSPRDHEQYF.

This clonotype was counted ten times or more. The rearrangement uses TRBV29-1 and TRBJ2-5; D is possibly TRBD1 or TRBD2 (6 bases each). V was trimmed by 1 base and J by 11 bases, leaving 23 bases between them. The germline V gene has CDR1 SQVTM and CDR2 ANQGSEA. The length of the CDR3 is 15 residues. The CDR3 loop is CSVEARGTGAGEQYF. The CDR3 DNA reads as TGCAGCGTTGAAGCCCGCGGTACGGGGGCTGGTGAGCAGTACTTC.

This clonotype has a handful of counts. The chain uses TRBV20-1 and TRBJ2-4; D gene uncertain. Germline CDR1 reads DFQATT; CDR2 reads SNEGSKA (reference sequence). The CDR3 spans 13 residues. V lost 4 bases and J 0 bases, leaving 7 bases between the germline ends. The CDR3 DNA sequence: TGCAGTGCTACTGGGCTAGCCAAAAACATTCAGTACTTC. Translated: CSATGLAKNIQYF.

This clonotype is a singleton in its sample. A much larger clone differs from this one at a single base, so this may be a read error. CDR3 sequence reads: CASSRESGYNEQYF. DNA for the CDR3: TGTGCCAGCAGCAGAGAAAGCGGCTACAATGAGCAGTACTTC. The V and J genes are TRBV5-5 and TRBJ2-7; a possible D gene is TRBD2 (5 bases). With 4 bases removed from V and 7 bases from J, the gap between germline ends came to 18 bases. This CDR3 region has 14 residues. Germline V gene sequence: CDR1 SGHKS, CDR2 YYEKEE (reference sequence). The whole variable domain, filled in from reference TRBV5-5 and TRBJ2-7, reads DAGVTQSPTHLIKTRGQQVTLRCSPISGHKSVSWYQQVLGQGPQFIFQYYEKEERGRGNFPDRFSARQFPNYSSELNVNALLLGDSALYLCASSRESGYNEQYFGPGTRLTVT.

The rearrangement uses TRBV6-2 or TRBV6-3 and TRBJ1-1; TRBD1 aligns across 10 bases. This CDR3 spans 15 amino acids. The V and J ends lost 1 base and 6 bases, in that order; junction bases with no gene match: 5. Germline V lookup: CDR1 MNHEY, CDR2 SVGEGT. The CDR3 nucleotides read TGTGCCAGCAGTTACTTGGGACAGGGGTATGCTGAAGCTTTCTTT. Translating it yields CASSYLGQGYAEAFF.

This sequence joins TRBV20-1 and TRBJ2-3; 9 bases map to TRBD2. CDR1 is DFQATT and CDR2 is SNEGSKA in the germline V gene (reference sequence). The CDR3 spans 14 residues. V was pared by 3 bases and J by 5 bases, with 6 bases of the junction left unmatched. CDR3 residues: CSARMALAGDTQYF. The CDR3 coding sequence is TGCAGTGCTAGGATGGCACTAGCGGGAGATACGCAGTATTTT.

V and J are TRBV3-1 and TRBJ2-3; tentative D call: TRBD2 (5 bases). The CDR3 runs to 17 residues. V was cut by 1 base and J by 0 bases, with 14 bases left in between. Germline V gene data show CDR1 as LGHDT and CDR2 as YNNKEL (reference sequence). The CDR3 here is CASSQGMAGPSTDTQYF. CDR3 DNA sequence: TGTGCCAGCAGCCAAGGTATGGCGGGCCCTAGCACAGATACGCAGTATTTT.